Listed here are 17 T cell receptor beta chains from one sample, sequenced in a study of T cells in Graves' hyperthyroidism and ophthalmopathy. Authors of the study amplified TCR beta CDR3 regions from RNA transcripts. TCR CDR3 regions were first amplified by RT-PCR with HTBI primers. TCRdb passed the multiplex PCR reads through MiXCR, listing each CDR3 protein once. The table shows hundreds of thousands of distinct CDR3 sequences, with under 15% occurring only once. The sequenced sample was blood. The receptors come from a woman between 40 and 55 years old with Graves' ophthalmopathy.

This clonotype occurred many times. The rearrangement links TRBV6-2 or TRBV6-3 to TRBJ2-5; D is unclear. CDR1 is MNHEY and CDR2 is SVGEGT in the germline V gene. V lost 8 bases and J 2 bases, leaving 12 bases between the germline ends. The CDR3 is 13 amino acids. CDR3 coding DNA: TGTGCCAGCGTCGGTGCCGCTCAAGAGACCCAGTACTTC. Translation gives CASVGAAQETQYF.

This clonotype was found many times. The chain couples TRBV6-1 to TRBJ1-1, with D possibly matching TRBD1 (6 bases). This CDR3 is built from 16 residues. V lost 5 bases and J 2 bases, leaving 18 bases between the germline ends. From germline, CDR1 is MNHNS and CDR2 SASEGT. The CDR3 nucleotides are TGTGCCAGCAGTCCATTACCGGGACAAGACAACACTGAAGCTTTCTTT. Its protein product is CASSPLPGQDNTEAFF.

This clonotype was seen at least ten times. The DNA for the CDR3 is TGTGCCAGCAGTTCAGACCCCTATGGCTACACCTTC. Translation gives CASSSDPYGYTF. V is TRBV6-5 and J is TRBJ1-2, with no clear D. V was pared by 4 bases and J by 4 bases, with 7 bases between. Per the germline V gene, CDR1 is MNHEY and CDR2 is SVGAGI. The CDR3 runs 12 residues.

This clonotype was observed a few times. The CDR3 DNA follows: TGTGCCAGCACCCTTGGGACAGGGACCTACGAGCAGTACTTC. Amino acids: CASTLGTGTYEQYF. V is TRBV12-3 or TRBV12-4 and J is TRBJ2-7, with 9 bases that match TRBD1. Germline trimming cut 7 bases from V and 2 bases from J; bases unmatched to any gene: 6. There are 14 residues in the CDR3.

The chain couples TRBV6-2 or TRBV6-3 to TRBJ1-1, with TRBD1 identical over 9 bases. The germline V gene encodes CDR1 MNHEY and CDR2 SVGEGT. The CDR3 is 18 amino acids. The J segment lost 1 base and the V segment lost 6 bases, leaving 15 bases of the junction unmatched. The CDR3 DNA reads TGTGCCAGCAGGGCTCTGACAGGGGGGGGATCGCCGAACACTGAAGCTTTCTTT. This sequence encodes CASRALTGGGSPNTEAFF.

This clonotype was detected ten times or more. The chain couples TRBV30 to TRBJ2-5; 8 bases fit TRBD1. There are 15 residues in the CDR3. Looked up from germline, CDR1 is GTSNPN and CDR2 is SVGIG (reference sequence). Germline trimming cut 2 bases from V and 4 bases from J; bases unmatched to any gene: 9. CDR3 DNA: TGTGCCTGGAGTAGAGGACAGGGCGGGTCAGAGACCCAGTACTTC. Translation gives CAWSRGQGGSETQYF. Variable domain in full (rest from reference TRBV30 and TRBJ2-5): SQTIHQWPATLVQPVGSPLSLECTVEGTSNPNLYWYRQAAGRGLQLLFYSVGIGQISSEVPQNLSASRPQDRQFILSSKKLLLSDSGFYLCAWSRGQGGSETQYFGPGTRLLVL.

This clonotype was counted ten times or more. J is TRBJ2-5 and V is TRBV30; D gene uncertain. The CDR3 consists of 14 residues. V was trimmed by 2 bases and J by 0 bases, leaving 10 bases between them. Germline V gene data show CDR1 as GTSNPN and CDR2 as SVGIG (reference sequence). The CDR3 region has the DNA TGTGCCTGGAGTCTACCCTGGGACCAAGAGACCCAGTACTTC. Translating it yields CAWSLPWDQETQYF.

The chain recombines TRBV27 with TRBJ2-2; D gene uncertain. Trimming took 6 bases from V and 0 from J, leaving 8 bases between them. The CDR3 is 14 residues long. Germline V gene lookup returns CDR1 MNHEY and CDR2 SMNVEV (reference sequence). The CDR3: CASRTYTNTGELFF. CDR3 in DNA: TGTGCCAGCAGGACCTATACGAACACCGGGGAGCTGTTTTTT.

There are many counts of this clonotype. CDR3 in amino acids: CASSLQAGGWETQYF. The DNA of the CDR3 is TGTGCCAGCAGTTTACAGGCGGGAGGGTGGGAGACCCAGTACTTC. The rearrangement joins TRBV12-3 or TRBV12-4 to TRBJ2-5, with 9 bases matching TRBD2. V dropped 2 bases and J dropped 5; count of bases not matched to a gene: 6. CDR3 size: 15 residues.

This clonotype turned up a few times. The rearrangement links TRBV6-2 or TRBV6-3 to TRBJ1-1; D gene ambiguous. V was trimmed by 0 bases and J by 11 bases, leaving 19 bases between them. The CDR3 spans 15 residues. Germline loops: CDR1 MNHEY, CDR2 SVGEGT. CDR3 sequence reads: CASSYSKFDRFPAFF. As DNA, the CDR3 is TGTGCCAGCAGTTACTCGAAATTCGATCGGTTCCCCGCTTTCTTT.

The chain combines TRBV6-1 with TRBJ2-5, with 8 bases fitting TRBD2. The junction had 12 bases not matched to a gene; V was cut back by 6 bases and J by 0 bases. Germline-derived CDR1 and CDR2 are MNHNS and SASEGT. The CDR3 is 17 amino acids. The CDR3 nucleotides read TGTGCCAGCAGCGGGGGGGACCCCGCGTGGAACCAAGAGACCCAGTACTTC. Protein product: CASSGGDPAWNQETQYF.

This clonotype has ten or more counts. The CDR3 region has the DNA TGTGCCAGCCGGATAGCAGGGGGACGAGAGACCCAGTACTTC. Translated: CASRIAGGRETQYF. The chain employs TRBV6-2 or TRBV6-3 and TRBJ2-5, with 7 bases identical to TRBD1. This CDR3 is 14 amino acids long. Germline assignment: CDR1 MNHEY and CDR2 SVGEGT. V was pared by 8 bases and J by 4 bases, with 10 bases of the junction left unmatched.

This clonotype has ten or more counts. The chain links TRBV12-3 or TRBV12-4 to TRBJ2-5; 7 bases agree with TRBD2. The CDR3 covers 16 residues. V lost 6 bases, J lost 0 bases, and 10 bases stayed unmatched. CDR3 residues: CASRPTSEPYQETQYF. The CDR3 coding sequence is TGTGCCAGCAGGCCAACTAGCGAGCCGTACCAAGAGACCCAGTACTTC.

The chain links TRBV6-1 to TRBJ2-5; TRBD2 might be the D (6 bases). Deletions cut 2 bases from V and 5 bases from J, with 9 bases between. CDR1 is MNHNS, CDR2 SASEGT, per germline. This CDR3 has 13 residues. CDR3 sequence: CASSEWGRETQYF. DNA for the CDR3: TGTGCCAGCAGTGAATGGGGGAGGGAGACCCAGTACTTC.

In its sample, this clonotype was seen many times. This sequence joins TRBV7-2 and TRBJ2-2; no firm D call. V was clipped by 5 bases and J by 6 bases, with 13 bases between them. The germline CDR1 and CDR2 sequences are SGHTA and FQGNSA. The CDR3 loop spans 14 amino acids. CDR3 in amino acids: CASSLTPRAGELFF. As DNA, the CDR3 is TGTGCCAGCAGCCTGACCCCTCGGGCCGGGGAGCTGTTTTTT.

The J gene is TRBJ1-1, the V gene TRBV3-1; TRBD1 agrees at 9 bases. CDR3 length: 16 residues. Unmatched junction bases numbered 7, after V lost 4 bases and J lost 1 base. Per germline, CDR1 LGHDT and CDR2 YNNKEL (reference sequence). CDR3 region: CASSRRGTGKNTEAFF. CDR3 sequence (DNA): TGTGCCAGCAGCCGCCGCGGGACAGGGAAGAACACTGAAGCTTTCTTT.

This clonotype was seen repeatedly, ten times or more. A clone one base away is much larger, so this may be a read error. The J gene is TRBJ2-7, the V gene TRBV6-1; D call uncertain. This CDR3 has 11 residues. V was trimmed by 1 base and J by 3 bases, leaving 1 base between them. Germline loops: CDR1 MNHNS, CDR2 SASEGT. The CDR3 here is CASSEDYEQYF. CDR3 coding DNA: TGTGCCAGCAGTGAAGACTACGAGCAGTACTTC.